This is a list of T cell receptor beta chains from one sample in a study of blood T cells in healthy people across ages. TCRdb passed the 5' RACE reads through MiXCR, listing each CDR3 protein once. The sample contains about 970,000 distinct CDR3 sequences, roughly 51% of which appear only once. Sequenced material: blood. These receptors were taken from a woman aged 55-70 years in good health. The CDR3 runs from the conserved cysteine through the conserved F or W. Fields, in order: clone size, J gene, D gene, V gene, CDR3 DNA, CDR3 protein. D genes are given only for firm matches. Clone size is given for some rows only: seen once, a few or many times, or a class if the clone is expanded.

size: NA; J: TRBJ1-2; D: NA; V: TRBV7-9; DNA: TGTGCCAGCAGCTCCCGGACATCCGCTAACTATGGCTACACCTTC; CDR3: CASSSRTSANYGYTF
size: NA; J: TRBJ2-7; D: TRBD2; V: TRBV20-1; DNA: TGCAGTGCTCTAGCGGGAGGTCTTCCCTACGAGCAGTACTTC; CDR3: CSALAGGLPYEQYF
size: NA; J: TRBJ1-5; D: NA; V: TRBV20-1; DNA: TGCAGTGCTAGAGAGGGGGGGCCGGATCAGCCCCGGCATTTT; CDR3: CSAREGGPDQPRHF
size: many; J: TRBJ1-6; D: NA; V: TRBV6-5; DNA: TGTGCCAGCAGTTACGAGATCCCGAGTGATAATTCACCCCTCCACTTT; CDR3: CASSYEIPSDNSPLHF
size: NA; J: TRBJ2-7; D: TRBD2; V: TRBV20-1; DNA: TGCAGTGCTAGGTTTGTCGGGGCTAGCGGCGACGAGCAGTACTTC; CDR3: CSARFVGASGDEQYF
size: NA; J: TRBJ2-7; D: NA; V: TRBV6-1; DNA: TGTGCCAGCAGTGACTACAGGGTTTGGTACGAGCAGTACTTC; CDR3: CASSDYRVWYEQYF
size: NA; J: TRBJ2-3; D: NA; V: TRBV5-1; DNA: TGCGCCAGCAGCTTGGTGTTTCAGGGGGGGCGTCAGGATACGCAGTATTTT; CDR3: CASSLVFQGGRQDTQYF
size: NA; J: TRBJ2-1; D: NA; V: TRBV12-3/TRBV12-4; DNA: TGTGCCAGCAGCCTGGTGGGGGCCCCACGGAATGAGCAGTTCTTC; CDR3: CASSLVGAPRNEQFF
size: few; J: TRBJ2-7; D: NA; V: TRBV27; DNA: TGTGCCAGCAGCCCGGAGCCCGATCGGTACGAGCAGTACTTC; CDR3: CASSPEPDRYEQYF
size: NA; J: TRBJ2-7; D: TRBD2; V: TRBV5-1; DNA: TGCGCCAGCAGCAACCCTACTAGCGGAGGCTACAATGAGCAGTACTTC; CDR3: CASSNPTSGGYNEQYF
size: few; J: TRBJ1-6; D: NA; V: TRBV7-9; DNA: TGTGCCAGCAGCTTAGCCAGATCACCCCTCCACTTT; CDR3: CASSLARSPLHF
size: NA; J: TRBJ1-1; D: TRBD1; V: TRBV20-1; DNA: TGCAGTGCTAGAGATGACGGACCGTACCCCAGGGGGATCACTGAAGCTTTCTTT; CDR3: CSARDDGPYPRGITEAFF
size: NA; J: TRBJ2-7; D: NA; V: TRBV7-9; DNA: TGTGCCAACAGCGTACCGGGACAAGCCTACGAGCAGTACTTC; CDR3: CANSVPGQAYEQYF
size: NA; J: TRBJ2-7; D: NA; V: TRBV20-1; DNA: TGCAGTGCTAGCGGGACAAACTTCTACTACGAGCAGTACTTC; CDR3: CSASGTNFYYEQYF
size: NA; J: TRBJ1-2; D: NA; V: TRBV11-2; DNA: TGTGCCAGCAGCTTAACCGCCAGTCTAGTAAACTATGGCTACACCTTC; CDR3: CASSLTASLVNYGYTF
size: few; J: TRBJ2-7; D: TRBD2; V: TRBV5-6; DNA: TGTGCCAGCAGCTTGAGCGGACTAGCGCGTTTCTACGAGCAGTACTTC; CDR3: CASSLSGLARFYEQYF
size: NA; J: TRBJ2-3; D: TRBD2; V: TRBV6-1; DNA: TGTGCCAGCAGGGCGGGGGAGGGCACAGATACGCAGTATTTT; CDR3: CASRAGEGTDTQYF
size: NA; J: TRBJ1-1; D: NA; V: TRBV2; DNA: TGTGCCAGCAGTGATCCCAGGGCCGGGGGCACTGAAGCTTTCTTT; CDR3: CASSDPRAGGTEAFF
size: few; J: TRBJ2-3; D: TRBD1; V: TRBV7-3; DNA: TGTGCCAGCAGCGAGTACAGGGGGCTGGCTAGCGAGGATACGCAGTATTTT; CDR3: CASSEYRGLASEDTQYF
size: NA; J: TRBJ1-2; D: TRBD1; V: TRBV9; DNA: TGTGCCAGCGCCACTCACTTGGGACAGGGAGGCTACACCTTC; CDR3: CASATHLGQGGYTF
size: few; J: TRBJ1-4; D: NA; V: TRBV7-2; DNA: TGTGCCAGCAGCCTGGGACTTAATGAAAAACTGTTTTTT; CDR3: CASSLGLNEKLFF
size: NA; J: TRBJ2-7; D: TRBD1; V: TRBV7-2; DNA: TGTGCCAGCAGCTTCATACAGGGGCTACAGTACTTC; CDR3: CASSFIQGLQYF
size: NA; J: TRBJ2-7; D: TRBD2; V: TRBV7-9; DNA: TGTGCCAGCAGCTTGGCACTAGCGGTCTCCTACGAGCAGTACTTC; CDR3: CASSLALAVSYEQYF
size: NA; J: TRBJ2-3; D: TRBD2; V: TRBV28; DNA: TGTGCCAGCAGCAAAACTAGCGGTTCAAGGGCCGGGCAGTATTTT; CDR3: CASSKTSGSRAGQYF
size: many; J: TRBJ2-7; D: TRBD1; V: TRBV12-3/TRBV12-4; DNA: TGTGCCAGCAGCCACGGACAGGGCTACGAGCAGTACTTC; CDR3: CASSHGQGYEQYF
size: NA; J: TRBJ2-5; D: TRBD2; V: TRBV5-6; DNA: TGTGCCAGCCTCAAAGCGGGAGAAGAGACCCAGTACTTC; CDR3: CASLKAGEETQYF
size: NA; J: TRBJ2-4; D: NA; V: TRBV29-1; DNA: TGCATCGTTGTACGAGGGGTTGGGAACATTCAGTACTTC; CDR3: CIVVRGVGNIQYF
size: NA; J: TRBJ2-7; D: NA; V: TRBV11-2; DNA: TGTGCCAGCCGATGGACGGAGGGGAGCTCCTACGAGCAGTACTTC; CDR3: CASRWTEGSSYEQYF
size: NA; J: TRBJ2-5; D: NA; V: TRBV20-1; DNA: TGCAGTGCAATCGCCCGACAGGTTAAAGAGACCCAGTACTTC; CDR3: CSAIARQVKETQYF
size: few; J: TRBJ2-5; D: TRBD2; V: TRBV5-1; DNA: TGCGCCAGCAGCCAACTCCCAGCGGGGGAGACCCAGTACTTC; CDR3: CASSQLPAGETQYF
size: NA; J: TRBJ2-7; D: TRBD1; V: TRBV4-2; DNA: TGTGCCAGCGGCCAGGGGGTTCGGTACGAGCAGTACTTC; CDR3: CASGQGVRYEQYF
size: few; J: TRBJ1-2; D: NA; V: TRBV20-1; DNA: TGCAGTGCTAGAGCGGGACCAGGGACTCCTAACTATGGCTACACCTTC; CDR3: CSARAGPGTPNYGYTF
size: NA; J: TRBJ2-3; D: NA; V: TRBV4-1; DNA: TGCGCCAGCAGCCAGCCGATGAGAGGGAGTCGAGATACGCAGTATTTT; CDR3: CASSQPMRGSRDTQYF
size: NA; J: TRBJ2-4; D: TRBD1; V: TRBV4-2; DNA: TGTGCCAGCAGCCAAGGACAGGGAACCCAGGGGTACATTCAGTACTTC; CDR3: CASSQGQGTQGYIQYF
size: few; J: TRBJ2-7; D: TRBD2; V: TRBV5-1; DNA: TGCGCCAGCAGCTTGGTCCTAGCGGGAGTCGAGCAGTACTTC; CDR3: CASSLVLAGVEQYF